A selection of T cell receptor beta chains follows, all from one sample in a study of CD8 T cells in ankylosing spondylitis. TCRdb re-analysed the 5' RACE reads in MiXCR, keeping a single row per CDR3 protein. The sample records around 130,000 distinct CDR3 sequences, around 7% being singletons. Sequencing was carried out using blood, either unsorted or a sorted T cell fraction (not recorded which). The receptors come from a male donor with ankylosing spondylitis or in good health (not recorded which). The conserved cysteine and the conserved F or W are not part of the CDR3 here. Fields, in order: J gene, clone size, V gene, CDR3 protein. For some rows the clone size is stated as once, few or many, or as a class when expanded; others skip it.

J gene: TRBJ2-7; clone size: many; V gene: TRBV9; CDR3 protein: ASSVTDSPYEQY
J gene: TRBJ2-5; clone size: many; V gene: TRBV5-1; CDR3 protein: ASSHSSKTQY
J gene: TRBJ1-2; clone size: many; V gene: TRBV20-1; CDR3 protein: SAPLPGEPPRGYT
J gene: TRBJ2-6; clone size: many; V gene: TRBV27; CDR3 protein: ATKAQGFTGANVLT
J gene: TRBJ2-2; clone size: many; V gene: TRBV6-1; CDR3 protein: ASSQDRGNTGELF
J gene: TRBJ1-1; clone size: many; V gene: TRBV12-3/TRBV12-4; CDR3 protein: ASSLPPGAF
J gene: TRBJ2-5; clone size: many; V gene: TRBV7-7; CDR3 protein: ASSSGTKGGGQETQY
J gene: TRBJ2-2; clone size: many; V gene: TRBV5-1; CDR3 protein: ASSLDTGGTGELF
J gene: TRBJ1-5; clone size: NA; V gene: TRBV5-6; CDR3 protein: ASSKWAGTGGSPQH
J gene: TRBJ2-3; clone size: many; V gene: TRBV29-1; CDR3 protein: SVKQVLTDTQY
J gene: TRBJ2-7; clone size: few; V gene: TRBV5-1; CDR3 protein: ASSLVLAAPAYEQY
J gene: TRBJ1-2; clone size: many; V gene: TRBV5-1; CDR3 protein: ASSPTSGNSGYT
J gene: TRBJ1-4; clone size: many; V gene: TRBV5-6; CDR3 protein: ASSSAPQGLGPEKLF
J gene: TRBJ1-6; clone size: NA; V gene: TRBV20-1; CDR3 protein: SARDNVAISPLH
J gene: TRBJ2-2; clone size: many; V gene: TRBV5-1; CDR3 protein: ASSFTQGNILGTGELF
J gene: TRBJ1-1; clone size: many; V gene: TRBV15; CDR3 protein: ATSRDHQGEGTEAF
J gene: TRBJ2-2; clone size: many; V gene: TRBV5-1; CDR3 protein: ASSLDVTGGTGELF